These 17 T cell receptor beta chains share one sample of origin, sequenced in a study of T cell changes during pregnancy in multiple sclerosis. Sequencing used immunoSEQ multiplex PCR; TCRdb keeps in-frame clones, though not all of them. The profile shows approximately 70,000 clones, about 91% of them singletons. The sequencing used peripheral blood, collected in the first trimester of pregnancy. The receptors originated from a female donor with multiple sclerosis, enrolled in a pregnancy study.

The chain combines TRBV19 with TRBJ1-2, with D perhaps matching TRBD1 (6 bases). The CDR3 spans 16 residues. Trimming removed 7 bases at V and 0 bases at J, with 18 bases between. Germline V gene data show CDR1 as LNHDA and CDR2 as SQIVND (reference sequence). The CDR3 is CASTPGGAAANYGYTF. The CDR3 DNA is TGTGCCAGTACCCCGGGGGGGGCTGCCGCTAACTATGGCTACACCTTC.

The chain recombines TRBV2 with TRBJ1-2; possible D gene TRBD1, 5 bases. The CDR3 has 14 amino acids. V was pared by 6 bases and J by 0 bases, with 11 bases between. Looked up from germline, CDR1 is SNHLY and CDR2 is FYNNEI. The CDR3 DNA reads TGTGCCAGCAGCTTTACAGGAGCTAACTATGGCTACACCTTC. This gives the protein CASSFTGANYGYTF.

The table lists this clone with a few counts. The rearrangement uses TRBV5-1 and TRBJ1-4; 8 bases line up with TRBD1. The CDR3 covers 14 residues. V was clipped by 7 bases and J by 6 bases; unmatched bases: 8. Germline V gene data show CDR1 as SGHRS and CDR2 as YFSETQ. CDR3 amino acids: CASGPGTGDEKLFF. CDR3 bases: TGCGCCAGCGGACCCGGGACAGGTGATGAAAAACTGTTTTTT.

V and J are TRBV9 and TRBJ1-1, with 11 bases matching TRBD1. The CDR3 length is 17 residues. Germline V gene sequence: CDR1 SGDLS, CDR2 YYNGEE. V shed 2 bases, J shed 0 bases, and the junction held 6 bases outside the gene matches. The CDR3 loop is CASSVGTGGTLNTEAFF. Written as DNA, the CDR3 is TGTGCCAGCAGCGTCGGGACAGGGGGAACCCTGAACACTGAAGCTTTCTTT.

In its sample, this clone was seen once. V usage is TRBV6-5 and J usage is TRBJ2-7; 8 bases are shared with TRBD2. The V gene's germline CDR1 is MNHEY and CDR2 SVGAGI. The CDR3 consists of 14 residues. V lost 2 bases, J lost 2 bases, and 2 bases stayed unmatched. The CDR3: CASSYRGGAYEQYF. The CDR3 DNA reads TGTGCCAGCAGTTACCGGGGGGGCGCCTACGAGCAGTACTTC.

The gene calls are TRBV5-1 and TRBJ1-4; D ambiguous. The CDR3 extends over 16 amino acids. Germline values: CDR1 SGHRS, CDR2 YFSETQ. The V end lost 4 bases, the J end lost 3 bases, and 16 bases lay between the germline ends. The CDR3 region is CASSLDPYGANEKLFF. For the CDR3, the DNA is TGCGCCAGCAGCCTGGACCCTTACGGGGCTAATGAAAAACTGTTTTTT.

This clone was detected once. The CDR3 sequence is CASSLSAGVTYEQYF. The CDR3 nucleotides are TGTGCCAGCAGCTTATCAGCGGGAGTAACCTACGAGCAGTACTTC. This chain joins TRBV5-4 and TRBJ2-7; TRBD2 matches at 8 bases. This CDR3 comprises 15 residues. Germline CDR1 is SGHNT and CDR2 is YYREEE (reference sequence). The V gene end was trimmed by 2 bases and the J gene end by 2 bases; junction bases not matched to a gene: 6.

CDR3 DNA: TGTGCCAGCAGCGGAGCCCCCGGGACCCAGTACTTC. This translates into CASSGAPGTQYF. This rearrangement joins TRBV5-4 to TRBJ2-5, with no clear D. Germline assignment: CDR1 SGHNT and CDR2 YYREEE (reference sequence). This CDR3 is 12 amino acids long. V was pared by 4 bases and J by 7 bases, with 11 bases between.

This clone came up once. The chain is built from TRBV11-2 and TRBJ2-3; 15 nucleotides line up with TRBD2. The CDR3 is made up of 19 amino acids. Germline assignment: CDR1 SGHAT and CDR2 FQNNGV. The V segment lost 5 bases and the J segment 1 base; nucleotides outside the gene matches: 10. Here the CDR3 reads CASSPKGLAGGFGTDTQYF. The CDR3, as DNA: TGTGCCAGCAGCCCGAAGGGACTAGCGGGAGGCTTCGGCACAGATACGCAGTATTTT.

To note about this clone: Germline is not matched at one junction end, which may reflect a read error. The J gene is TRBJ1-1, the V gene TRBV7-9; 8 bases match TRBD1. The CDR3 loop spans 15 amino acids. Germline V gene sequence: CDR1 SEHNR, CDR2 FQNEAQ (reference sequence). This CDR3 is CTSSSGQGGNTEAFF. In DNA, the CDR3 is TGTACCAGCAGCTCCGGACAGGGAGGGAACACTGAAGCTTTCTTT. Complete variable domain (other parts from reference TRBV7-9 and TRBJ1-1): DTGVSQNPRHKITKRGQNVTFRCDPISEHNRLYWYRQTLGQGPEFLTYFQNEAQLEKSRLLSDRFSAERPKGSFSTLEIQRTEQGDSAMYLCTSSSGQGGNTEAFFGQGTRLTVV.

This sequence joins TRBV4-2 and TRBJ2-7; D might be TRBD2 (5 bases). Germline CDR1 LGHNA, CDR2 YNFKEQ. This CDR3 spans 14 amino acids. V dropped 4 bases and J dropped 7 bases, with 17 bases sitting between them. The CDR3 loop is CASSPRTPAGEQYF. Here the CDR3 DNA reads TGTGCCAGCAGCCCCCGGACCCCGGCGGGTGAGCAGTACTTC.

This chain joins TRBV9 and TRBJ2-1; 8 bases match TRBD2. The CDR3 covers 15 residues. Looked up from germline, CDR1 is SGDLS and CDR2 is YYNGEE. J gave up 3 bases and V 0 bases, and 2 bases lay outside the gene matches. This CDR3 reads CASSVGLASYNEQFF. In DNA, the CDR3 is TGTGCCAGCAGCGTAGGACTAGCGAGCTACAATGAGCAGTTCTTC.

The chain couples TRBV7-8 to TRBJ2-1, with 7 bases identical to TRBD1. Germline CDR1 and CDR2: SGHVS and FQNEAQ. This CDR3 is 16 amino acids long. The V segment lost 1 base and the J segment 0 bases; nucleotides outside the gene matches: 3. The CDR3 here is CASSLGQGSSYNEQFF. The DNA for the CDR3 is TGTGCCAGCAGCTTAGGACAGGGAAGCTCCTACAATGAGCAGTTCTTC.

The chain has TRBV19 and TRBJ1-1, with TRBD1 matching 7 bases. V shed 7 bases and J 5 bases; nucleotides not matched to a gene: 10. Germline V gives CDR1 LNHDA, CDR2 SQIVND (reference sequence). This CDR3 has 14 residues. CDR3 residues: CASTNLDRRTEAFF. The CDR3 DNA is TGTGCCAGTACGAATCTGGACAGGAGAACTGAAGCTTTCTTT.

The genes are TRBV18 and TRBJ1-5; weak D call: TRBD1 (6 bases). Germline lookup yields CDR1 KGHSH and CDR2 LQKENI. CDR3 length: 16 residues. Trimming stripped 4 bases from V and 1 base from J, with 14 bases between. CDR3 nucleotide sequence: TGTGCCAGCTCACACTCCGACAGGCGAAGCAATCAGCCCCAGCATTTT. It yields the protein CASSHSDRRSNQPQHF.

The chain recombines TRBV6-1 with TRBJ2-7; 8 nucleotides line up with TRBD1. The V gene's germline CDR1 is MNHNS and CDR2 SASEGT. V lost 6 bases to trimming and J lost 6 bases; unmatched junction nucleotides: 10. CDR3 length equals 14 residues. Written as DNA, the CDR3 is TGTGCCAGCAGAGGAAGAGACAGGGGAGGCGAGCAGTACTTC. Protein sequence: CASRGRDRGGEQYF.

The chain links TRBV27 to TRBJ2-3, with 9 bases lining up with TRBD2. CDR1 and CDR2 (germline): MNHEY, SMNVEV (reference sequence). This CDR3 contains 15 residues. Germline trimming cut 4 bases from V and 3 bases from J; bases unmatched to any gene: 5. The chain's CDR3 is CASSYQRGATDTQYF. The DNA of the CDR3 is TGTGCCAGCAGTTACCAGCGGGGGGCGACAGATACGCAGTATTTT.